This is a list of T cell receptor beta chains from one sample in a study of CD8 T cells in ankylosing spondylitis. MiXCR was run by TCRdb on the 5' RACE reads, yielding one entry per CDR3 protein. The repertoire holds around 220,000 distinct CDR3 sequences, with around 17% as singletons. The sample comprised blood, either unsorted or a sorted T cell fraction (not recorded which). The origin of the receptors is a male donor with ankylosing spondylitis. Both conserved end residues are part of each CDR3. The D gene is left open where the match is weak. Clone size appears in some rows only: once, few, many, or a class for an expanded clone.

D gene	V gene	J gene	clone size	CDR3 DNA	CDR3 protein
-	TRBV5-1	TRBJ1-1	few	TGCGCCAGCAGCTCCGAGTGGAACACTGAAGCTTTCTTT	CASSSEWNTEAFF
-	TRBV4-3	TRBJ2-7	few	TGCGCCAGCAGCCAAGATAGGGTCGCAGCAACTGGTTACGAGCAGTACTTC	CASSQDRVAATGYEQYF
TRBD2	TRBV5-1	TRBJ2-3	few	TGCGCCAGCAGCGGGGGACTAGCGGGGGCCCTTAGCACAGATACGCAGTATTTT	CASSGGLAGALSTDTQYF
TRBD2	TRBV29-1	TRBJ2-2	-	TGCAGCGTTGTAGGACTAGCGGGGCCGGCGAACACCGGGGAGCTGTTTTTT	CSVVGLAGPANTGELFF
-	TRBV20-1	TRBJ2-7	-	TGCAGTGCTAGAGAGGGATCAGCGCACGAGCAGTACTTC	CSAREGSAHEQYF
-	TRBV4-1	TRBJ2-7	-	TGCGCCAGCAGCCAAGATGAGGACGCCAACTACGAGCAGTACTTC	CASSQDEDANYEQYF
TRBD2	TRBV29-1	TRBJ2-1	few	TGCAGCGCCCCAACCGCCGGGGGGGCCAGTGACAATGAGCAGTTCTTC	CSAPTAGGASDNEQFF
-	TRBV28	TRBJ2-5	few	TGTGCCAGCAGTCCCCAACCCCGCTTGGAAGTCAAAGAGACCCAGTACTTC	CASSPQPRLEVKETQYF
TRBD1	TRBV6-2/TRBV6-3	TRBJ2-1	-	TGTGCCAGCAGGGGGACAGGGGGGTACAATGAGCAGTTCTTC	CASRGTGGYNEQFF
-	TRBV4-3	TRBJ2-1	few	TGCGCCAGCAGCCAAGGCGACAATGAGCAGTTCTTC	CASSQGDNEQFF
TRBD1	TRBV6-1	TRBJ2-2	-	TGTGCCACCCCTCGACAGGGAGACACCGGGGAGCTGTTTTTT	CATPRQGDTGELFF
-	TRBV24-1	TRBJ2-1	few	TGTGCCACCAGTGACAACCGGGACTCCTACAATGAGCAGTTCTTC	CATSDNRDSYNEQFF
-	TRBV19	TRBJ1-2	-	TGTGCCAGTAGTGCCTGGACAGCCTCGGAGGGCTACACCTTC	CASSAWTASEGYTF
-	TRBV29-1	TRBJ2-1	few	TGCAGCGTTGTTCTCCGGGACCAGATGGAGGAGCAGTTCTTC	CSVVLRDQMEEQFF
TRBD2	TRBV28	TRBJ2-7	few	TGTGCCAGCAGTTTATTAGCGGGAGGCAGCGAGCAGTACTTC	CASSLLAGGSEQYF
-	TRBV7-8	TRBJ1-1	-	TGTGCCAGCAGCTTCGGGTTGTGGGGTGTCGGTGCCACTGAAGCTTTCTTT	CASSFGLWGVGATEAFF
TRBD2	TRBV6-2/TRBV6-3	TRBJ2-7	few	TGTGCCAGCAGGGGAGGCGGGAGCGAAACTTACGAGCAGTACTTC	CASRGGGSETYEQYF
TRBD2	TRBV20-1	TRBJ2-3	few	TGCAGTGCTAGAAGGGCTGGGCGGGTAGCGGGAGAAGATACGCAGTATTTT	CSARRAGRVAGEDTQYF
-	TRBV28	TRBJ2-2	-	TGTGCCAGCAGCCCCCCCAGTTCGACGATGGGGACCGGGGAGCTGTTTTTT	CASSPPSSTMGTGELFF
TRBD2	TRBV5-5	TRBJ2-1	few	TGTGCCAGCAGCGCGACTAGCGCCCTCAATGAGCAGTTCTTC	CASSATSALNEQFF
-	TRBV7-9	TRBJ2-1	-	TGTGCCAGCAGCTTAACGTCCAGGGCCCCGTTTTATGAGCAGTTCTTC	CASSLTSRAPFYEQFF
-	TRBV7-2	TRBJ2-5	-	TGTGCCAGCAGCTCGTGGTCCAGAGCCTTAAAGACCCAGTACTTC	CASSSWSRALKTQYF